The T cell receptor beta chain under discussion was sequenced for a study of T cells in Graves' hyperthyroidism and ophthalmopathy (dated by TCRdb to the late 2010s). Describing the broader study: Peripheral blood was sampled at the time of initial diagnosis, prior to any treatment. TCR V-J signatures able to tell the groups apart were searched for in a discovery cohort of 100 patients, of whom approximately 40 had Graves' ophthalmopathy and 55 to 60 had stable Graves' hyperthyroidism. An independent validation cohort of under 20 hyperthyroidism patients and about 16 patients who later progressed to ophthalmopathy tested prospective prediction of ophthalmopathy. The 100 or so discovery patients were divided at random into training and test sets in a 7:3 ratio. In roughly six Graves' hyperthyroidism patients, the study also compared T-cell repertoires from thyroid tissue with T-cell repertoires from blood. After sampling, hyperthyroidism patients received methimazole starting at 30 mg daily, and ophthalmopathy patients received high-dose intravenous methylprednisolone. The paper reports TCR Vbeta CDR3 sequencing of 130 to 150 peripheral blood samples: around 45 ophthalmopathy, under 80 hyperthyroidism and around 17 progressor patients. What the work shows at the level of the full study, not this receptor alone: In validation, the model predicted progression to ophthalmopathy with 65% to 71% sensitivity and less than 75% specificity, a median of about 6.7 months before onset. Most expanded thyroid clonotypes (frequency above 0.001) were also detected in blood, a finding suggesting that blood repertoires may reflect thyroid immune responses. No statistical method was used to fix the sample size in advance, and group allocation was not hidden from the investigators. In cross-validation, a model built on a 13 V-J signature told ophthalmopathy apart from stable hyperthyroidism with 85% to 90% sensitivity and about 81% specificity, and in testing the same model reached 80%/75%.

The CDR3 has 13 amino acids, counting the end cysteine and phenylalanine. Here the CDR3 DNA is all that survives: 39 bases in frame from base 1. Trimming takes 0 bases from V and 2 bases from J, and the germline ends sit 7 bases apart. For CDR1 and CDR2, the germline V gene lists SQVTM and ANQGSEA. The TCR beta CDR3 regions were amplified from the RNA transcripts. A first-round RT-PCR of the TCR CDR3 used the HTBI primer set with the Qiagen OneStep RT-PCR kit. A second multiplex PCR round built the libraries, followed by size selection and purification. Sequencing of the libraries was done on an Illumina HiSeq2000 using paired-end 100 bp reads. On the authors' methods: SOAPnuke was used to process the raw data, removing reads that contained adapters or uncalled bases, had a mean Phred below 15, or lacked an exact match to the constant primer or identifier. COPE v1.2.5 was used to merge high-quality paired reads, and clonotypes were defined as unique nucleotide sequences. MiTCR v1.1 was used to align the clonotypes against IMGT TRBV, TRBD and TRBJ reference segments. Only V-J combinations with frequency above 0.0001, covering about 99% of repertoires, were analysed. A TCS score was defined as the ratio between F50 (clonal expansion) and ExV (chaos), using BLOSUM62-based TCRdist between CDR3 peptides within each V-J. Welch's t-statistics and random forest reduced just over 500 V-J features to roughly 13, which were used in a naive Bayes classifier (R e1071). Starting from the raw public reads, TCRdb applied fastp trimming at Q25, assembled clones with MiXCR and retained in-frame beta chains. Rows merge per CDR3 protein into single entries with the most common DNA and genes. TCRdb's processing, not the authors', yielded these V and J calls. Recorded for this sample are about 360,000 distinct CDR3 sequences; 15% to 19% of them occurred a single time. The top ten hold 25% to 35% of the sample.

The table lists this clonotype with a few counts. The target of this receptor is not known. There are no base qualities to consult, and no much larger clone falls within one base. Hyperthyroidism patients were newly diagnosed, had a disease duration of under 2 months, and were aged 18 to 65 years. Patients with uncontrolled infections, other autoimmune diseases, pregnancy or lactation were excluded. Diagnoses were established on the basis of clinical symptoms, serum thyroxine and TRAb, thyroid ultrasound, and orbital computed tomography. Blood from progressor patients was collected at the time of first diagnosis with hyperthyroidism, before any ophthalmopathy symptoms had appeared. PBMCs were separated from 7.5 to 10 ml of fresh peripheral blood using Ficoll-Paque density gradient centrifugation. Patients classed as progressors first received a Graves' hyperthyroidism diagnosis and then went on to develop ophthalmopathy during follow-up. Total RNA was extracted with Trizol reagent, and quality was checked on an Agilent 2100 Bioanalyzer.

Sample: blood. The chain was built from TRBV29-1 and TRBJ2-5; the D gene remains uncertain. This receptor was obtained from a woman aged 18-29 years with Graves' hyperthyroidism that later progressed to Graves' ophthalmopathy. The bases are TGCAGCGTTGAAGATCGCAGACAAGAGACCCAGTACTTC. Its protein reads: CSVEDRRQETQYF.